This passage covers 9 T cell receptor beta chains from one sample sequenced in a study of blood T cells in healthy people across ages. Primed by a sample-barcoded 5' primer and a J-beta primer mix, a second PCR proceeded for roughly 6 to 12 cycles. TCRdb re-called the 5' RACE reads through MiXCR, storing one row per CDR3 protein. The sample holds around 1.5 million distinct CDR3 sequences, approximately 60% seen once. The source material was blood. These receptor sequences come from a man aged 18-30 years in good health.

V and J are TRBV7-9 and TRBJ1-1, with D uncertain. CDR3 length: 14 amino acids. Per the germline V gene, CDR1 is SEHNR and CDR2 is FQNEAQ (reference sequence). Trimming cost V 5 bases and J 7 bases, with 17 bases left between them. The CDR3 sequence: CASSTAAHPGEAFF. In DNA, the CDR3 is TGTGCCAGCAGCACGGCGGCTCATCCGGGTGAAGCTTTCTTT.

CDR3 in amino acids: CATSDLATGEFTDTQYF. In nucleotides, the CDR3 is TGTGCCACCAGTGATTTAGCAACAGGGGAGTTTACAGATACGCAGTATTTT. V and J are TRBV24-1 and TRBJ2-3; TRBD1 aligns across 7 bases. Germline V gene lookup returns CDR1 KGHDR and CDR2 SFDVKD. CDR3 length: 17 residues. V shed 1 base, J shed 3 bases, and the junction held 9 bases outside the gene matches.

V and J are TRBV11-2 and TRBJ2-2; D not resolved. V dropped 0 bases and J dropped 1 base, with 15 bases sitting between them. CDR1 is SGHAT, CDR2 FQNNGV, per germline. The CDR3 sequence is 18 residues long. The CDR3 loop is CASSLDSIGGWNTGELFF. CDR3 coding DNA: TGTGCCAGCAGCTTAGATAGTATCGGCGGCTGGAACACCGGGGAGCTGTTTTTT.

This clonotype was recorded once. The CDR3: CASKTAMWSSYEQYF. The CDR3 nucleotides read TGTGCCAGCAAGACAGCAATGTGGAGCTCCTACGAGCAGTACTTC. The chain links TRBV11-1 to TRBJ2-7, with D maybe TRBD1 (5 bases). V was clipped by 7 bases and J by 0 bases, with 16 bases between them. The CDR3 loop spans 15 amino acids. Germline CDR1 and CDR2: SGHAT and FQDESV (reference sequence).

The V gene is TRBV6-1, the J gene TRBJ2-4; D tentatively fits TRBD1 or TRBD2 (7 bases each). Germline-derived CDR1 and CDR2 are MNHNS and SASEGT. The V end was cut by 6 bases, the J end by 5 bases, with 17 bases between. This CDR3 is 15 amino acids long. CDR3 DNA: TGTGCCAGCAGCCCCCAGGGGGGGGTTCAAAACATTCAGTACTTC. This codes for CASSPQGGVQNIQYF.

This clonotype was found once. This chain joins TRBV20-1 and TRBJ2-3; D is undetermined. The ends were cut back, 1 base at V and 2 bases at J, with 10 bases in the middle. The CDR3 covers 14 residues. The V gene's germline CDR1 is DFQATT and CDR2 SNEGSKA (reference sequence). The CDR3 spells CSARVSGPTDTQYF. The CDR3 nucleotides read TGCAGTGCTAGAGTCTCCGGACCCACAGATACGCAGTATTTT.

This clonotype turned up a few times. At one end the junction does not follow the germline gene, possibly because of a read error. The genes are TRBV6-1 and TRBJ1-2, with no clear D. Germline V gene data show CDR1 as MNHNS and CDR2 as SASEGT. The CDR3 length is 14 residues. This CDR3 reads CASSEAGVLGGYTF. The CDR3 DNA reads TGTGCCAGCAGCGAAGCAGGTGTATTGGGTGGCTACACCTTC.

This clonotype was counted many times. The chain couples TRBV29-1 to TRBJ2-7; TRBD1 agrees at 7 bases. The CDR3 covers 11 residues. Germline CDR1 SQVTM, CDR2 ANQGSEA. V lost 6 bases, J lost 4 bases, and 3 bases stayed unmatched. CDR3 DNA: TGCAGCGTCCACAGGGGTTACGAGCAGTACTTC. Its translation: CSVHRGYEQYF.

The V and J genes are TRBV6-5 and TRBJ2-1, with D unclear. The germline V gene has CDR1 MNHEY and CDR2 SVGAGI. The V end lost 4 bases, the J end lost 0 bases, and 13 bases lay between the germline ends. The length of the CDR3 is 16 residues. The CDR3 region is CASSSDSANSYNEQFF. The CDR3 DNA reads as TGTGCCAGCAGTTCAGACTCCGCCAACTCCTACAATGAGCAGTTCTTC.